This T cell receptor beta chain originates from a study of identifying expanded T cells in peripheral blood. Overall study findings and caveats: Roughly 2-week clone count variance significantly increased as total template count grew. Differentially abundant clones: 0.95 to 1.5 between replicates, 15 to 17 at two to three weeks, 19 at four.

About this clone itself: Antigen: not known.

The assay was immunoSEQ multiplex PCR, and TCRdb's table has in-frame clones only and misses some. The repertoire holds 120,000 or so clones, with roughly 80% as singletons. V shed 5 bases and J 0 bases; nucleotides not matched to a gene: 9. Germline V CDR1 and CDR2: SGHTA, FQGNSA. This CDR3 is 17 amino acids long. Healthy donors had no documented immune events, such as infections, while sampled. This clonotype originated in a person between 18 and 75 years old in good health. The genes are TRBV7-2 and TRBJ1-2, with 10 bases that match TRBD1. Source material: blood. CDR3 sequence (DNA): TGTGCCAGCAGCCCATCCGGGACAGGGGCAACTAACTATGGCTACACCTTC. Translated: CASSPSGTGATNYGYTF.